These 25 T cell receptor beta chains were all obtained from the same sample, sequenced in a study of blood T cell repertoires in COVID-19. Using immunoSEQ multiplex PCR, the repertoire was profiled, and TCRdb retains in-frame clones only, with some absent. The sample carries about 420,000 clones, roughly 90% recorded once. The source material was peripheral blood. The receptors stem from a man between 18 and 29 years old with COVID-19, enrolled during active disease.

In the case of this clone: Within the sample, other DNA sequences also encode this same CDR3. The V call is TRBV27, the J call TRBJ2-7, with 10 bases lining up with TRBD1. The germline CDR1 and CDR2 sequences are MNHEY and SMNVEV (reference sequence). J was trimmed by 4 bases and V by 6 bases; bases with no gene match: 3. The length of the CDR3 is 13 residues. CDR3 DNA: TGTGCCAGCAGACGACAGGGGGCTTACGAGCAGTACTTC. It codes for CASRRQGAYEQYF.

This chain connects TRBV11-2 to TRBJ2-1; 9 positions agree with TRBD2. Trimming took 1 base from V and 8 from J; bases not matched to a gene: 9. This CDR3 contains 16 residues. The germline CDR1 and CDR2 sequences are SGHAT and FQNNGV. The CDR3 DNA is TGTGCCAGCAGCTTAGTGGGCGGGGGGGCCGGAGATGAGCAGTTCTTC. This encodes CASSLVGGGAGDEQFF.

The chain couples TRBV13 to TRBJ1-2; TRBD1 aligns across 7 bases. CDR3 size: 14 residues. The germline gives CDR1 PRHDT, CDR2 FYEKMQ (reference sequence). Trimming took 2 bases from V and 4 from J; bases not matched to a gene: 4. The CDR3 DNA reads as TGTGCCAGCAGCTTAAGAGGGGGCCCCTATGGCTACACCTTC. Translating gives CASSLRGGPYGYTF.

The chain recombines TRBV2 with TRBJ2-7, with a possible D match to TRBD1 (6 bases). This CDR3 has 15 residues. Between the trimmed V and J ends, which lost 9 bases and 1 base, there was a span of 19 bases. The germline V gene has CDR1 SNHLY and CDR2 FYNNEI. The CDR3 reads CASSTGTFTSYEQYF. The CDR3 DNA follows: TGTGCCAGTAGTACCGGGACATTTACGTCCTACGAGCAGTACTTC.

J is TRBJ2-2 and V is TRBV20-1, with 8 nucleotides matching TRBD2. The ends lost 3 bases at V and 3 bases at J; junction bases unmatched: 15. CDR1 and CDR2 from the germline V gene are DFQATT and SNEGSKA (reference sequence). The CDR3 extends over 18 amino acids. CDR3 sequence reads: CSASLAHRGGADTGELFF. DNA for the CDR3: TGCAGTGCTAGTCTGGCCCACCGGGGGGGCGCAGACACCGGGGAGCTGTTTTTT.

This rearrangement joins TRBV7-3 to TRBJ1-1; D might be TRBD1 (6 bases). The V gene lost 2 bases and the J gene lost 0 bases, with 10 bases spanning the gap. CDR1 is SGHTA and CDR2 is FQGTGA in the germline V gene. The CDR3 spans 15 residues. CDR3 residues: CASSLYPGVNTEAFF. DNA of the CDR3: TGTGCCAGCAGCTTATATCCAGGGGTGAACACTGAAGCTTTCTTT. Based on the CDR3 plus reference TRBV7-3 and TRBJ1-1, the full variable domain is GAGVSQTPSNKVTEKGKYVELRCDPISGHTALYWYRQSLGQGPEFLIYFQGTGAADDSGLPNDRFFAVRPEGSVSTLKIQRTERGDSAVYLCASSLYPGVNTEAFFGQGTRLTVV.

The chain employs TRBV5-6 and TRBJ2-5; D might be TRBD2 (5 bases). Germline loops: CDR1 SGHDT, CDR2 YYEEEE. The CDR3 is 14 residues long. V was clipped by 1 base and J by 7 bases, with 14 bases between them. This chain's CDR3 is CASSLFSSSGTQYF. CDR3 nucleotides: TGTGCCAGCAGCTTGTTTTCCAGCAGCGGGACCCAGTACTTC.

Only one count was recorded for this clone. The rearrangement uses TRBV3-1 (or the pseudogene TRBV3-2) and TRBJ2-1; 10 bases align to TRBD1. CDR1 LGHDT and CDR2 YNNKEL come from the germline V gene (reference sequence). Trimming took 4 bases from V and 6 from J; bases not matched to a gene: 6. The CDR3 runs 15 residues. CDR3 loop: CASSRGQGVFNEQFF. The CDR3 bases are TGTGCCAGCAGCCGCGGACAGGGGGTTTTCAATGAGCAGTTCTTC.

This clone is a singleton in its sample. This sequence joins TRBV5-1 and TRBJ2-4; 9 positions match TRBD1. The CDR3 loop spans 16 amino acids. V trimming: 7 bases; J trimming: 0 bases; junction bases outside the gene matches: 8. Per germline, CDR1 SGHRS and CDR2 YFSETQ. CDR3 sequence (DNA): TGCGCCAGCTCAGACGGGACAGGGATAGCCAAAAACATTCAGTACTTC. Translated: CASSDGTGIAKNIQYF.

The chain recombines TRBV16 with TRBJ1-2; D is unclear. Germline V CDR1 and CDR2: KGHSY, FQNENV. The CDR3 contains 11 residues. Trimming removed 10 bases from V and 7 bases from J, with 13 bases in between. For the CDR3, the DNA is TGTGCCACTCCCACCACGGGTGGCTACACCTTC. Translation gives CATPTTGGYTF.

The gene calls are TRBV7-9 and TRBJ2-1, with 10 bases aligning to TRBD2. This CDR3 spans 16 amino acids. The germline CDR1 and CDR2 sequences are SEHNR and FQNEAQ (reference sequence). V lost 6 bases to trimming and J lost 0 bases; unmatched junction nucleotides: 5. CDR3 loop: CASRLLAGGSYNEQFF. CDR3 bases: TGTGCCAGCAGACTCTTAGCGGGAGGCTCCTACAATGAGCAGTTCTTC.

V gene TRBV3-1 (or the pseudogene TRBV3-2) combines with J gene TRBJ2-1; 14 nucleotides align to TRBD2. V gave up 2 bases and J gave up 2 bases; unmatched junction bases: 11. CDR1 and CDR2 (germline): LGHDT, YNNKEL (reference sequence). The CDR3 covers 20 residues. CDR3 residues: CASSQSRLAGGRMAYNEQFF. Written as DNA, the CDR3 is TGTGCCAGCAGCCAATCAAGACTAGCGGGAGGGCGGATGGCCTACAATGAGCAGTTCTTC.

This rearrangement joins TRBV2 to TRBJ1-2, with 8 bases fitting TRBD1. Germline V lookup: CDR1 SNHLY, CDR2 FYNNEI. The ends lost 4 bases at V and 8 bases at J; junction bases unmatched: 9. This CDR3 comprises 14 residues. DNA of the CDR3: TGTGCCAGCAGTGTCGGCAGGGGGCCGAGGGGCTACACCTTC. Translating gives CASSVGRGPRGYTF.

This clone has just one count. J is TRBJ2-3 and V is TRBV7-9, with 10 bases identical to TRBD2. Trimming removed 5 bases from V and 2 bases from J; junction bases left unmatched: 4. This CDR3 comprises 15 residues. CDR1 is SEHNR and CDR2 is FQNEAQ in the germline V gene (reference sequence). CDR3 nucleotide sequence: TGTGCCAGCAGCCCAAGCGGGGGGGCCACAGATACGCAGTATTTT. Its protein product is CASSPSGGATDTQYF.

This chain connects TRBV7-8 to TRBJ1-5; D might be TRBD1 (6 bases). V was cut by 5 bases and J by 5 bases, with 13 bases left in between. The CDR3 is 14 residues long. Germline lookup yields CDR1 SGHVS and CDR2 FQNEAQ. The DNA of the CDR3 is TGTGCCAGCAGCCGTCAAGACAGGTATCAGCCCCAGCATTTT. It specifies CASSRQDRYQPQHF. Combining the CDR3 with reference TRBV7-8 and TRBJ1-5 gives the whole variable domain GAGVSQSPRYKVAKRGQDVALRCDPISGHVSLFWYQQALGQGPEFLTYFQNEAQLDKSGLPSDRFFAERPEGSVSTLKIQRTQQEDSAVYLCASSRQDRYQPQHFGDGTRLSIL.

This clone has just one count. The genes are TRBV4-1 and TRBJ1-5, with D tentatively TRBD1 (6 bases). V lost 2 bases and J 4 bases, leaving 15 bases between the germline ends. The CDR3 runs to 16 residues. Per the germline V gene, CDR1 is MGHRA and CDR2 is YSYEKL. The CDR3 loop reads CASSQSAGALNQPQHF. The CDR3 bases are TGCGCCAGCAGCCAATCAGCAGGGGCCCTGAATCAGCCCCAGCATTTT.

Regarding this clone: Other DNA sequences in this sample translate to the same CDR3. V and J are TRBV6-5 and TRBJ2-5, with a weak D call TRBD2 (5 bases). Trimming pared 0 bases from V and 5 bases from J, leaving 7 bases between. The CDR3 is made up of 13 amino acids. Germline CDR1 and CDR2: MNHEY and SVGAGI. In nucleotides, the CDR3 is TGTGCCAGCAGTTACTCAGGCGGGGAGACCCAGTACTTC. Translated, it gives CASSYSGGETQYF.

This chain uses TRBV6-5 with TRBJ1-1, with a tentative D call TRBD1 (5 bases). The CDR3 spans 15 residues. Germline-derived CDR1 and CDR2 are MNHEY and SVGAGI. V was trimmed by 2 bases and J by 4 bases, leaving 14 bases between them. The CDR3 DNA sequence: TGTGCCAGCAGTTACACTCACGGGGGTGGCACTGAAGCTTTCTTT. Encoded protein: CASSYTHGGGTEAFF.

This rearrangement joins TRBV19 to TRBJ2-1, with TRBD2 matching 7 bases. Losses at the gene ends were 3 bases for V and 2 bases for J; bases not matched to a gene: 4. The CDR3 is 15 amino acids. CDR1 is LNHDA and CDR2 is SQIVND in the germline V gene (reference sequence). The CDR3 region has the DNA TGTGCCAGTAGTATTGAGCTAGCGGCCTACAATGAGCAGTTCTTC. It specifies CASSIELAAYNEQFF.

This chain joins TRBV20-1 and TRBJ2-2; weak D call: TRBD1 (5 bases). With 3 bases removed from V and 2 bases from J, the gap between germline ends came to 7 bases. Germline CDR1 DFQATT, CDR2 SNEGSKA (reference sequence). CDR3 size: 13 residues. The CDR3 loop is CSASQGNTGELFF. DNA of the CDR3: TGCAGTGCTAGTCAGGGAAACACCGGGGAGCTGTTTTTT.

The V and J genes are TRBV28 and TRBJ2-5; D is perhaps TRBD1 (6 bases). The CDR3 consists of 17 residues. CDR1 and CDR2 from the germline V gene are MDHEN and SYDVKM. Deletions cut 8 bases from V and 1 base from J, with 23 bases between. The CDR3 loop is CASSFGGNRLTQETQYF. Here the CDR3 DNA reads TGTGCCAGCTCTTTTGGGGGCAACAGGCTCACCCAAGAGACCCAGTACTTC.

The gene calls are TRBV7-8 and TRBJ2-7; D unresolved. Trimming removed 5 bases from V and 5 bases from J, with 10 bases in between. Per germline, CDR1 SGHVS and CDR2 FQNEAQ. The CDR3 runs to 12 residues. This CDR3 reads CASSPGVHEQYF. CDR3 DNA sequence: TGTGCCAGCAGCCCAGGTGTCCACGAGCAGTACTTC.

This clone has a single count. The chain carries TRBV2 and TRBJ2-1; 8 nucleotides agree with TRBD2. This CDR3 has 16 residues. After removal of 8 bases from V and 1 base from J, the junction contained 10 bases not matched to a gene. The germline V gene has CDR1 SNHLY and CDR2 FYNNEI. The CDR3 nucleotides read TGTGCCAGCGGTCGACCTTTAGCGGGATCCTACAATGAGCAGTTCTTC. Protein: CASGRPLAGSYNEQFF. The full variable domain, rest sourced from reference TRBV2 and TRBJ2-1, is EPEVTQTPSHQVTQMGQEVILRCVPISNHLYFYWYRQILGQKVEFLVSFYNNEISEKSEIFDDQFSVERPDGSNFTLKIRSTKLEDSAMYFCASGRPLAGSYNEQFFGPGTRLTVL.

The chain is built from TRBV6-1 and TRBJ2-3, with 8 bases that match TRBD1. The CDR3 length is 15 residues. Unmatched junction bases numbered 6, after V lost 3 bases and J lost 4 bases. CDR1 and CDR2 (germline): MNHNS, SASEGT. The CDR3 DNA follows: TGTGCCAGCAGTGACGGCAGGGGGCACGCAGATACGCAGTATTTT. This translates into CASSDGRGHADTQYF.

A word on this clone: The sample contains more than one DNA sequence encoding this CDR3. The chain combines TRBV5-5 with TRBJ2-7; D is possibly TRBD2 (5 bases). This CDR3 contains 14 residues. Germline CDR1 and CDR2: SGHKS and YYEKEE (reference sequence). V shed 0 bases and J shed 4 bases, with 11 bases lying between them. The CDR3 DNA reads as TGTGCCAGCAGCTTGGGGACTGGGGTTTACGAGCAGTACTTC. It codes for CASSLGTGVYEQYF.